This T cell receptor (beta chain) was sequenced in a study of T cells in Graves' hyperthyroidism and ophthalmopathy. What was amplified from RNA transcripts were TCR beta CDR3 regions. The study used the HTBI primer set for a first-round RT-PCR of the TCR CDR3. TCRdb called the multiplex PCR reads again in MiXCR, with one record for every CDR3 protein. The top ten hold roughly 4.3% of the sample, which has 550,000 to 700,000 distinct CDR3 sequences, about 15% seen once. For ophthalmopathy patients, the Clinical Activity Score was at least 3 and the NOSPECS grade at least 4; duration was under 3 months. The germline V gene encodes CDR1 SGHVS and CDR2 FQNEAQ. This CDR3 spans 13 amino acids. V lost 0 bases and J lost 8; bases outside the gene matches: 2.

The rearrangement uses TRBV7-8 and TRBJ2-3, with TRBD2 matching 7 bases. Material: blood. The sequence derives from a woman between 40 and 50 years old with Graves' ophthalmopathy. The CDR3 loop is CASSLAWEGTQYF. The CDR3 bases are TGTGCCAGCAGCTTAGCGTGGGAGGGTACGCAGTATTTT.